The 15 T cell receptor beta chains below all came from one sample that was sequenced in a study of cytomegalovirus exposure and HLA in healthy donors. Primers: 60 Vbeta forward and 13 Jbeta reverse. Profiling relied on immunoSEQ multiplex PCR, and the TCRdb table lists in-frame clones only, not all of them. The data contain roughly 240,000 clones, roughly 80% of them singletons. The specimen sequenced was PBMCs. These receptors came from a woman aged 40 to 50 in good health and CMV-seropositive.

The rearrangement links TRBV25-1 to TRBJ1-2; D might be TRBD1 (6 bases). From germline, CDR1 is MGHDK and CDR2 SYGVNS. The V gene lost 7 bases and the J gene lost 6 bases, with 12 bases spanning the gap. The CDR3 is 12 amino acids. The CDR3, as DNA: TGTGCCAGCACCACAGGGATGGATGGCTACACCTTC. Protein: CASTTGMDGYTF.

The rearrangement joins TRBV19 to TRBJ2-5; 8 nucleotides agree with TRBD2. This CDR3 comprises 14 residues. Trimming removed 5 bases from V and 4 bases from J; junction bases left unmatched: 6. Germline CDR1 reads LNHDA; CDR2 reads SQIVND (reference sequence). This CDR3 reads CASSVTLAAETQYF. The DNA of the CDR3 is TGTGCCAGTAGTGTGACACTAGCGGCAGAGACCCAGTACTTC.

The V call is TRBV27, the J call TRBJ2-7, with D possibly being TRBD2 (7 bases). Germline CDR1 is MNHEY and CDR2 is SMNVEV (reference sequence). The CDR3 extends over 12 amino acids. The V and J ends lost 3 bases and 6 bases respectively, with 9 bases between them. For the CDR3, the DNA is TGTGCCAGCAGTTTCGCGGGGGCCGAGCAGTACTTC. Protein: CASSFAGAEQYF.

The chain recombines TRBV9 with TRBJ2-5; tentative D call: TRBD2 (5 bases). TRBJ2-7 explains the end of the DNA better; the J call may be wrong. The CDR3 loop spans 13 amino acids. In germline, CDR1 is SGDLS, CDR2 YYNGEE. CDR3 DNA sequence: TGTGCCAGCAGCGTAGATCGGGGTAACGAGCAGTACTTC. Amino acid sequence: CASSVDRGNEQYF.

CDR3 coding DNA: TGTGCCAGCAGCTTACGGGACAGCTCCTACGAGCAGTACTTC. Amino acid sequence: CASSLRDSSYEQYF. The chain links TRBV21-1 to TRBJ2-7; the listed D gene, TRBD1, was not tested against the DNA. TRBV21-1 is termed a pseudogene. CDR3 size: 14 residues.

The chain employs TRBV4-1 and TRBJ2-5, with 9 bases identical to TRBD1. The J call is uncertain, as TRBJ2-7 better fits the DNA end. The CDR3 has 15 amino acids. Germline V lookup: CDR1 MGHRA, CDR2 YSYEKL. CDR3: CASSLRGTGSYEQYF. CDR3 sequence (DNA): TGCGCCAGCAGCCTCCGGGGGACAGGGTCCTACGAGCAGTACTTC.

The CDR3 region has the DNA TGTGCCAGCAGCTATAGGGGCGAGCAGTACTTC. It yields the protein CASSYRGEQYF. The chain joins TRBV7-9 to TRBJ2-7, with D perhaps TRBD1 (5 bases). Germline V gene data show CDR1 as SEHNR and CDR2 as FQNEAQ (reference sequence). Trimming shortened V by 4 bases and J by 6 bases, and 7 bases separated the two germline ends. The CDR3 length is 11 residues.

This clone was detected once. The chain couples TRBV19 to TRBJ1-2, with D unclear. V was shortened by 7 bases and J by 4 bases, with 16 bases between the two germline ends. CDR1 is LNHDA, CDR2 SQIVND, per germline (reference sequence). CDR3 size: 14 residues. CDR3 sequence (DNA): TGTGCCAGTACCCTAGGTACATTCGGCTATGGCTACACCTTC. Encoded protein: CASTLGTFGYGYTF.

The chain recombines TRBV11-3 with TRBJ2-1; 7 nucleotides agree with TRBD1. Germline CDR1 and CDR2: SGHNT and YENEEA. The CDR3 contains 13 residues. With V trimmed by 7 bases and J by 5 bases, 5 bases remained unmatched. The CDR3 here is CASKGQEHNEQFF. In DNA form, the CDR3 reads TGTGCCAGCAAAGGACAGGAACACAATGAGCAGTTCTTC.

The chain recombines TRBV19 with TRBJ2-2; TRBD1 matches 7 bases. The CDR3 loop spans 15 amino acids. Losses at the gene ends were 3 bases for V and 5 bases for J; bases not matched to a gene: 6. Germline values: CDR1 LNHDA, CDR2 SQIVND (reference sequence). The CDR3 coding sequence is TGTGCCAGTAGTATCCGACAGGGTGGGACCGGGGAGCTGTTTTTT. Its translation: CASSIRQGGTGELFF.

This clone was seen a single time. The genes are TRBV7-9 and TRBJ2-5, with TRBD1 matching over 7 bases. Trimming at V came to 4 bases and at J to 2 bases, leaving 7 bases not matched to a gene. CDR1 is SEHNR, CDR2 FQNEAQ, per germline (reference sequence). CDR3 length: 15 amino acids. Written as DNA, the CDR3 is TGTGCCAGCAGCTCGGGACAGCGCTCTCAAGAGACCCAGTACTTC. Amino acids: CASSSGQRSQETQYF.

The V and J genes are TRBV10-1 and TRBJ2-3; 7 bases agree with TRBD2. Trimming cost V 11 bases and J 2 bases; bases outside gene matches: 25. Germline loops: CDR1 WNHNN, CDR2 SYGVQD (reference sequence). This CDR3 comprises 19 residues. CDR3 sequence reads: CAGEATPRLPAGSTDTQYF. In DNA, the CDR3 is TGCGCCGGCGAGGCCACGCCTCGTTTACCAGCGGGATCCACAGATACGCAGTATTTT.

The chain combines TRBV30 with TRBJ1-3; tentative D call: TRBD1 (6 bases). CDR3 length: 15 amino acids. V was cut by 2 bases and J by 4 bases, with 15 bases left in between. Germline V gene lookup returns CDR1 GTSNPN and CDR2 SVGIG (reference sequence). CDR3 DNA: TGTGCCTGGAGTTTTGGGTTTAGGGGGGGAAACACCATATATTTT. Residues: CAWSFGFRGGNTIYF.

The chain joins TRBV9 to TRBJ1-2; D unclear. The CDR3 extends over 14 amino acids. With 0 bases removed from V and 1 base from J, the gap between germline ends came to 7 bases. Germline values: CDR1 SGDLS, CDR2 YYNGEE. CDR3 sequence reads: CASSVARDNYGYTF. CDR3 nucleotides: TGTGCCAGCAGCGTAGCGAGGGATAACTATGGCTACACCTTC.

The V and J genes are TRBV5-8 and TRBJ1-1; D uncertain. Between the trimmed V and J ends, which lost 4 bases and 0 bases, there was a span of 7 bases. This CDR3 region has 13 residues. Germline V gene data show CDR1 as SGHTS and CDR2 as YDEGEE. The CDR3 is CASSRGVNTEAFF. The CDR3 DNA is TGTGCCAGCAGCCGGGGAGTGAACACTGAAGCTTTCTTT.